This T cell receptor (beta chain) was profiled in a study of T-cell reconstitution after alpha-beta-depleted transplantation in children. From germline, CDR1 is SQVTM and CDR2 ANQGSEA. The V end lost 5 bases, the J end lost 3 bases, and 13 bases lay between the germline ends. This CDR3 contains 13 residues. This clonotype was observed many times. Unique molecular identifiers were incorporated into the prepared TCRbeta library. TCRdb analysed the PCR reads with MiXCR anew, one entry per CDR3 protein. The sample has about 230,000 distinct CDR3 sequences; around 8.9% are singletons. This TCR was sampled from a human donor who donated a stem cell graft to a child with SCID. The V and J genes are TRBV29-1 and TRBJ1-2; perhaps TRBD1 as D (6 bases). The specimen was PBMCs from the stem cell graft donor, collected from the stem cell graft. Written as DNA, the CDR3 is TGCAGCGTTACAGGGCTTTCATACTATGGCTACACCTTC. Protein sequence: CSVTGLSYYGYTF.